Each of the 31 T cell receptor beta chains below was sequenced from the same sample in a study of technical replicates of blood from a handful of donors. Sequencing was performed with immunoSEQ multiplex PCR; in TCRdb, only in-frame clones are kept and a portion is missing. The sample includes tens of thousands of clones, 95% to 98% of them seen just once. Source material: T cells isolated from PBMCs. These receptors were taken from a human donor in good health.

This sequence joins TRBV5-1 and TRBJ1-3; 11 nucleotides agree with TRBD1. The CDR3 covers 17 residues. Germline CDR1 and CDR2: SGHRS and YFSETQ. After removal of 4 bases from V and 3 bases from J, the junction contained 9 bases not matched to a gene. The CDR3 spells CASSPTPDRGHGNTIYF. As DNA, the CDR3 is TGCGCCAGCAGCCCGACCCCGGACAGGGGGCATGGAAACACCATATATTTT.

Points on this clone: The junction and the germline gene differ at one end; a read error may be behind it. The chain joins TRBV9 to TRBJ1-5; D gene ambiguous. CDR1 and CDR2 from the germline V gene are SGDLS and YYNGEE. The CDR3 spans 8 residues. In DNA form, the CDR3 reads TGTGCCAGCAGCCCCGAGCTCTTT. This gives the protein CASSPELF.

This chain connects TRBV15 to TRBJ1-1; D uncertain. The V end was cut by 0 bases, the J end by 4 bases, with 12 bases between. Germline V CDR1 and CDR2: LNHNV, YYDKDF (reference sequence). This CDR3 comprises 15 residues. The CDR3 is CATSRELGRATEAFF. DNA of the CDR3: TGTGCCACCAGCAGAGAGTTAGGGAGGGCCACTGAAGCTTTCTTT.

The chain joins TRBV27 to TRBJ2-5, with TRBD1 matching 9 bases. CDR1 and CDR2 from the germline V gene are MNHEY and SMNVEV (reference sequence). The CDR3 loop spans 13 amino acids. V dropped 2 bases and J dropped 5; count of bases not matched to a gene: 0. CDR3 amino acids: CASSLGQGETQYF. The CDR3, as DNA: TGTGCCAGCAGTTTAGGACAGGGGGAGACCCAGTACTTC.

The CDR3 sequence: CAWSPRTGDNEKLFF. CDR3 DNA sequence: TGTGCCTGGAGCCCCCGGACAGGGGATAATGAAAAACTGTTTTTT. The chain links TRBV30 to TRBJ1-4; 9 bases align to TRBD1. The CDR3 loop spans 15 amino acids. In germline, CDR1 is GTSNPN, CDR2 SVGIG (reference sequence). With 3 bases clipped from V and 4 bases from J, the junction kept 6 bases outside the gene matches.

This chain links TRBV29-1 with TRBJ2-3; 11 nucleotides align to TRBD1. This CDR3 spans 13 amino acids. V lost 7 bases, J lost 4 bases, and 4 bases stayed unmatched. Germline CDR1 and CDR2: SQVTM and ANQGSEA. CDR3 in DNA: TGCAGCGGGGACAGGGGGGACGCAGATACGCAGTATTTT. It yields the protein CSGDRGDADTQYF.

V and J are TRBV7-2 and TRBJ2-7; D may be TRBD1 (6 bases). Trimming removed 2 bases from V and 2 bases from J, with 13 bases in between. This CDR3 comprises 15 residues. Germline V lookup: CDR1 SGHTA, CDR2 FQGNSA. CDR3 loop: CASSLNPDRTYEQYF. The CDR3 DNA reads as TGTGCCAGCAGCTTAAATCCGGACAGAACCTACGAGCAGTACTTC.

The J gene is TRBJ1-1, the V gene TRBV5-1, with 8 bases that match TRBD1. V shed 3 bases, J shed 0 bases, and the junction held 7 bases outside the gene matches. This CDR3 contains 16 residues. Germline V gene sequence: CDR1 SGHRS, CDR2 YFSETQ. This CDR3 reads CASSWGTGIMNTEAFF. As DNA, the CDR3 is TGCGCCAGCAGCTGGGGGACAGGCATCATGAACACTGAAGCTTTCTTT.

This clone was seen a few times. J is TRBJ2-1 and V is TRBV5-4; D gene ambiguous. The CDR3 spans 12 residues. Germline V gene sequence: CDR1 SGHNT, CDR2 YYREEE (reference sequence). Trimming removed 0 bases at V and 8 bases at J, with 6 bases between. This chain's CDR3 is CASSLVRDEQFF. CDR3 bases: TGTGCCAGCAGCTTGGTCCGGGATGAGCAGTTCTTC.

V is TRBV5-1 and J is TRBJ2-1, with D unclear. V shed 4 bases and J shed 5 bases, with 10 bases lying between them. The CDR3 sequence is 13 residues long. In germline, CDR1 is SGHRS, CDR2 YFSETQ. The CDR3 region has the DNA TGCGCCAGCAGCCACAGTTCTAACAATGAGCAGTTCTTC. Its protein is CASSHSSNNEQFF.

This chain's CDR3 is CASSRGGSGANVLTF. Written as DNA, the CDR3 is TGCGCCAGCAGCCGGGGGGGGTCTGGGGCCAACGTCCTGACTTTC. This chain links TRBV5-1 with TRBJ2-6; 8 bases are a match to TRBD2. Trimming removed 4 bases from V and 1 base from J; junction bases left unmatched: 1. Germline loops: CDR1 SGHRS, CDR2 YFSETQ. The CDR3 is 15 amino acids.

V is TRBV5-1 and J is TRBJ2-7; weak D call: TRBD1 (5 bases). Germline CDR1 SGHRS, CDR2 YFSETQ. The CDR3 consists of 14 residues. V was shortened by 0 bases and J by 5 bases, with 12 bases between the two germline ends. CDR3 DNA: TGCGCCAGCAGCTTGGAGTCAGGGATTAACGAGCAGTACTTC. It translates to CASSLESGINEQYF.

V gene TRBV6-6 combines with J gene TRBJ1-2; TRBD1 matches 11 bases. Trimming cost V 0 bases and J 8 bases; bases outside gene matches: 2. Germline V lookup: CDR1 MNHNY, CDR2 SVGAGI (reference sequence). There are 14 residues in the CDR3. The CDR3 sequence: CASSYSGTGGGYTF. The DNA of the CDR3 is TGTGCCAGCAGTTACTCAGGGACAGGGGGAGGCTACACCTTC.

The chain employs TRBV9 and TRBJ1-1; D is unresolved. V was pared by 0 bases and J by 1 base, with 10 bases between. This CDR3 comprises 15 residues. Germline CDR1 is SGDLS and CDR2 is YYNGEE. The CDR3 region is CASSVASLSNTEAFF. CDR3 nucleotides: TGTGCCAGCAGCGTAGCAAGCCTCTCGAACACTGAAGCTTTCTTT.

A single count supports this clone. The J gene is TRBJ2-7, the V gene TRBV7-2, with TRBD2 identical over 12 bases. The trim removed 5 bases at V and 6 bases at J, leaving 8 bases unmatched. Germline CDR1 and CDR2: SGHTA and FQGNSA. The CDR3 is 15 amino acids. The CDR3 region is CASSPGGLAGIEQYF. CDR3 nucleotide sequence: TGTGCCAGCAGCCCGGGCGGACTAGCGGGAATCGAGCAGTACTTC.

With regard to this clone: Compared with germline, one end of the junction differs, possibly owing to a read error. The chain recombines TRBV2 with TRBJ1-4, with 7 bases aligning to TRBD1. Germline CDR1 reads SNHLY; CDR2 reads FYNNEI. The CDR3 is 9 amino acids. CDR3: CASRSGQTF. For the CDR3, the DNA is TGTGCCAGCAGATCGGGACAGACTTTT.

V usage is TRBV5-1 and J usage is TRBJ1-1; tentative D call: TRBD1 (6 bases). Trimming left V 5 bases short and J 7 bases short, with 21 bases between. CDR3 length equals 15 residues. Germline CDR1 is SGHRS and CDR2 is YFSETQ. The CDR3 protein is CASRVLQGQEGEAFF. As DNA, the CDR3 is TGCGCCAGCAGGGTTCTACAGGGTCAGGAAGGTGAAGCTTTCTTT.

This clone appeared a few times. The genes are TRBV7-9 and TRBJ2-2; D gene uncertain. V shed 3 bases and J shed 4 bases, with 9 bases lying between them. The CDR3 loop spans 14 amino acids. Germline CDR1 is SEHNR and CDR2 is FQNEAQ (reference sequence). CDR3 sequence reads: CASSLAVTTGELFF. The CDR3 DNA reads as TGTGCCAGCAGCTTGGCAGTTACCACCGGGGAGCTGTTTTTT.

In nucleotides, the CDR3 is TGTGCCAGCAGCCGGGAAGGGAATGAGCAGTTCTTC. This translates into CASSREGNEQFF. The rearrangement joins TRBV7-3 to TRBJ2-1; D possibly corresponds to TRBD2 (5 bases). The CDR3 covers 12 residues. Per the germline V gene, CDR1 is SGHTA and CDR2 is FQGTGA. Deletions cut 5 bases from V and 7 bases from J, with 9 bases between.

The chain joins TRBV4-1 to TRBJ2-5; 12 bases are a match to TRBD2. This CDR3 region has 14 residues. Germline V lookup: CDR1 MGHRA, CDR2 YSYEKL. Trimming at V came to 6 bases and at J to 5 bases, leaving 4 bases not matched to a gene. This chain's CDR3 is CASRTSGSSETQYF. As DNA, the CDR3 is TGCGCCAGCAGGACTAGCGGGAGTTCGGAGACCCAGTACTTC.

The CDR3 reads CASGDEQFF. The CDR3 bases are TGTGCCAGCGGAGATGAGCAGTTCTTC. The rearrangement joins TRBV3-1 (or the pseudogene TRBV3-2) to TRBJ2-1; D not resolved. Germline V gene data show CDR1 as LGHDT and CDR2 as YNNKEL (reference sequence). The V end was cut by 8 bases, the J end by 8 bases, with 4 bases between. The CDR3 consists of 9 residues.

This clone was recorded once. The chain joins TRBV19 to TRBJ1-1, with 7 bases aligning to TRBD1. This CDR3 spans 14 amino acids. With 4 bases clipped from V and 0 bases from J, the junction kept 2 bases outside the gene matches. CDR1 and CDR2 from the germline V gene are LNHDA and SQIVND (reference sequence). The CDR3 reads CASSRQGMNTEAFF. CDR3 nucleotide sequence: TGTGCCAGTAGTAGACAGGGAATGAACACTGAAGCTTTCTTT.

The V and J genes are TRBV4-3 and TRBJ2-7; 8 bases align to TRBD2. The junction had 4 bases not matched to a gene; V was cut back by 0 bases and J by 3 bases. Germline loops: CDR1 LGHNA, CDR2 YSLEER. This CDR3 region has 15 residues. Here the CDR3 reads CASSQDTSGGYEQYF. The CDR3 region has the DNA TGCGCCAGCAGCCAAGATACTAGCGGAGGCTACGAGCAGTACTTC.

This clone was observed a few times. CDR3 loop: CASSALTTPGLNEQFF. The CDR3 DNA sequence: TGTGCCAGCAGCGCACTGACTACCCCAGGCCTTAATGAGCAGTTCTTC. The rearrangement uses TRBV9 and TRBJ2-1; TRBD2 is a possible D gene (5 bases). The V gene lost 3 bases and the J gene lost 7 bases, with 20 bases spanning the gap. The CDR3 covers 16 residues. In germline, CDR1 is SGDLS, CDR2 YYNGEE.

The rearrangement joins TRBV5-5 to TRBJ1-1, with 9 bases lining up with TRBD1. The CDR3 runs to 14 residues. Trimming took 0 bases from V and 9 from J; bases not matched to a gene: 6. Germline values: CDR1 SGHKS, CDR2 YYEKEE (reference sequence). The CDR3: CASSLEPTGGKAFF. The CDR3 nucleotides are TGTGCCAGCAGCTTGGAACCGACAGGGGGAAAAGCTTTCTTT.

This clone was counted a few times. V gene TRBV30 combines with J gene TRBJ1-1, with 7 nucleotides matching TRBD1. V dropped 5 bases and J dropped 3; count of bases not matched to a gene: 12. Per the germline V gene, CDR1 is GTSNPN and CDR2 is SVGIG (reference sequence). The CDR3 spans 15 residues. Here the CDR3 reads CAWSPSTGPYTEAFF. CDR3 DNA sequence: TGTGCCTGGTCCCCTTCGACAGGGCCGTACACTGAAGCTTTCTTT.

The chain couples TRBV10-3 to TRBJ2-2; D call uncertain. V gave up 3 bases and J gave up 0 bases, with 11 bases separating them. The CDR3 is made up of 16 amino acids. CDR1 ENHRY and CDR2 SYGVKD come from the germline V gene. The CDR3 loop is CAISDENSANTGELFF. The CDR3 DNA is TGTGCCATCAGTGACGAGAACTCTGCGAACACCGGGGAGCTGTTTTTT.

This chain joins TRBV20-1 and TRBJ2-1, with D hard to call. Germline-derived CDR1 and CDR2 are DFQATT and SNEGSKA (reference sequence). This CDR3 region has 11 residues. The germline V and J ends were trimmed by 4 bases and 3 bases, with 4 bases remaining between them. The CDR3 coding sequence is TGCAGTGCTATCATCTACAATGAGCAGTTCTTC. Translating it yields CSAIIYNEQFF.

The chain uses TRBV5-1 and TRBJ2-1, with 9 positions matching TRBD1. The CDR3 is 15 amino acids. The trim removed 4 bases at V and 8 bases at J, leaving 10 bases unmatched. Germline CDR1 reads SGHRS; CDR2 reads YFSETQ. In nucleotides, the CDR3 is TGCGCCAGCAGCCGAACGGGACAGGGAATCGATGAGCAGTTCTTC. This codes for CASSRTGQGIDEQFF. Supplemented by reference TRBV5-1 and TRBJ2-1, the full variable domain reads KAGVTQTPRYLIKTRGQQVTLSCSPISGHRSVSWYQQTPGQGLQFLFEYFSETQRNKGNFPGRFSGRQFSNSRSEMNVSTLELGDSALYLCASSRTGQGIDEQFFGPGTRLTVL.

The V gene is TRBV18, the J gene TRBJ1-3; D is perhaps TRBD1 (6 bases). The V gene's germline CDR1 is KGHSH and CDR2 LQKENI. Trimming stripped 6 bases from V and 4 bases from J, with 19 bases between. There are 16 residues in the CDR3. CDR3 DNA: TGTGCCAGCTCCCAGTCGCAGGGGAATTCCGGAAACACCATATATTTT. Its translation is CASSQSQGNSGNTIYF.

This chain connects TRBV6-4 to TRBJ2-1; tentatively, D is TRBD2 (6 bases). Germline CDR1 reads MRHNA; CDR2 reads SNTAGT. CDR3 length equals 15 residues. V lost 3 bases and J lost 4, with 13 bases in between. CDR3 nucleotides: TGTGCCAGCAGTGATCAGGGAGGAGGGTACAATGAGCAGTTCTTC. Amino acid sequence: CASSDQGGGYNEQFF.